This record concerns one TCR beta chain sequence. Its cognate antigen has yet to be identified. Base qualities are missing; no much larger clone stands one base away. The CDR3 sequence holds 17 residues, the cysteine and phenylalanine included. Left in the record is the CDR3 DNA by itself, 51 bases read in frame from the first base. CDR1 and CDR2 are read off the germline V gene as MDHEN and SYDVKM. Trimming costs V 3 bases and J 2 bases, and their ends lie 17 bases apart. This specimen belongs to a study of T cell responses to AZD1222 COVID-19 vaccine (dated by TCRdb to 2020 to 2023). Background on the whole study: AZD1222 recipients whose second dose came at about 4 weeks and those whose second dose came at about 12 weeks were combined into one group, since spike-specific TCR depth and breadth did not differ between the two schedules. TCR sequencing was performed for about 250 trial participants, of whom roughly 200 were given two doses of AZD1222 and some 26 were given two doses of MenACWY control vaccine. Trial participants were enrolled by age into subgroups of 18-55, 56-69 and 70-plus years, and about 150, 27 and 61 TCR-sequenced participants, respectively, were included in these subgroups.

The sample's time point label is to be understood as: baseline before first vaccination. The vaccinee samples were drawn from two UK trials, COV001 and COV002, one of which was a single-blind randomized controlled phase 2/3 trial testing AZD1222 (ChAdOx1 nCoV-19) in healthy adults. Trial participant PBMC samples were collected at day 0 and day 28 after the second dose for TCRbeta chain sequencing. The CDR3 regions of human TCRbeta chains were analyzed by immunosequencing. From the authors' description of their analysis: TCRs in the repertoires were matched against a reference library of SARS-CoV-2-specific TCRs that had been generated with the MIRA antigen-specificity platform. Breadth was defined as the fraction of unique TCRs that were SARS-CoV-2-associated. Depth was defined as the fraction of total T cells that were SARS-CoV-2-associated. Using the MIRA data, every spike-specific TCR was mapped to the spike region that the TCR reacted to and assigned to either a CD4 or a CD8 class. Log10-transformed breadth and depth values were compared by one-way ANOVA with Sidak's multiple comparisons tests. In its TCRdb copy, this immuneACCESS table keeps in-frame sequences only and misses some clones. Where compared with another copy, unresolved V genes explain less than half of these, and the others have no known cause. V and J calls and clone size are copied from that table; D and trimming were computed from the DNA. The table for this sample lists roughly 150,000 clones; around 84% of them were counted only once. Approximately 4% of the sample lies in the top ten.

The full study reports these points: After two AZD1222 doses, spike-specific TCR breadth and depth were significantly higher than at day 0 and than in MenACWY recipients. Epitopes outside the regions mutated in the B.1.351 and B.1.1.7 variants were reportedly recognized by nearly half of the unique spike-specific TCRs. CD4 TCRs associated with the vaccine covered the entire spike protein, and the dominant responses were in regions 160-218 and 743-854. Conclusions about previously exposed vaccinees are limited, since just a handful of AZD1222 recipients were seropositive for SARS-CoV-2 at baseline. In the small 56-69-year group, the increase in depth fell short of significance, most likely because of low power. Participants were mostly white British and included more females than males, and it was suggested by the authors that clonal diversity may have been underestimated. No day 14 peak-response samples were available, so repertoires were characterized only after the peak T cell response.

Sequences were derived from peripheral blood, sampled on day 0 of AZD1222 vaccination. Recombination linked TRBV28 to TRBJ2-1; 6 matching bases give a weak D call of TRBD2. This receptor was identified in an adult in good health. The sequenced DNA: TGTGCCAGCAGTTTCAGGCCAATCAGGACTACCTACAATGAGCAGTTCTTC. This encodes CASSFRPIRTTYNEQFF.